This T cell receptor beta chain is drawn from a study of T cells in Graves' hyperthyroidism and ophthalmopathy. Study-level information: Before treatment of any kind, peripheral blood was taken at initial diagnosis.

General study findings and limits: A model built on 13 V-J features separated ophthalmopathy from stable hyperthyroidism. The blood repertoire included most of the expanded thyroid clonotypes above 0.001.

This clonotype has a count of ten or more. What it recognizes is unknown. The CDR3 regions of TCR beta were amplified from RNA transcripts. Primed by the HTBI set, a first-round RT-PCR was run on the TCR CDR3. TCRdb reprocessed the multiplex PCR reads with MiXCR, giving one entry per CDR3 protein. The sample contains some 650,000 distinct CDR3 sequences, about 16% of which appear only once. This sequence originates from a woman aged 40 to 55 with Graves' ophthalmopathy. The sample comprised blood.

This CDR3 is CASSPRPTGDYEQYF. The CDR3 DNA is TGTGCCAGCAGCCCCCGGCCGACAGGGGACTACGAGCAGTACTTC. The chain recombines TRBV7-8 with TRBJ2-7; TRBD1 aligns across 8 bases. The CDR3 has 15 residues. Germline lookup yields CDR1 SGHVS and CDR2 FQNEAQ. The junction had 9 bases not matched to a gene; V was cut back by 5 bases and J by 3 bases.